This T cell receptor (beta chain) was documented in a study of T-cell memory formation after mild COVID-19. General study points: Researchers report contracting CD4+ clones mostly in CM and EM, with CD8+ clones in EMRA.

This clonotype was detected a few times. Its antigen is unknown. CDR1 and CDR2 (germline): DFQATT, SNEGSKA (reference sequence). The CDR3 has 13 residues. Between the trimmed V and J ends, which lost 3 bases and 1 base, there was a span of 8 bases. TCRdb reprocessed the 5' RACE reads with MiXCR, giving one entry per CDR3 protein. This table has about 160,000 distinct CDR3 sequences, 25% to 40% appearing once. The sample taken for sequencing was PBMCs or a T cell subset sorted from them (not recorded which). The chain is built from TRBV20-1 and TRBJ2-3; D ambiguous. The sequence came from an adult woman who had mild COVID-19 (a few samples of this study predate the infection). Cell type and time point are not known. CDR3 loop: CSASEVRTDTQYF. In DNA form, the CDR3 reads TGCAGTGCTAGCGAAGTACGCACAGATACGCAGTATTTT.